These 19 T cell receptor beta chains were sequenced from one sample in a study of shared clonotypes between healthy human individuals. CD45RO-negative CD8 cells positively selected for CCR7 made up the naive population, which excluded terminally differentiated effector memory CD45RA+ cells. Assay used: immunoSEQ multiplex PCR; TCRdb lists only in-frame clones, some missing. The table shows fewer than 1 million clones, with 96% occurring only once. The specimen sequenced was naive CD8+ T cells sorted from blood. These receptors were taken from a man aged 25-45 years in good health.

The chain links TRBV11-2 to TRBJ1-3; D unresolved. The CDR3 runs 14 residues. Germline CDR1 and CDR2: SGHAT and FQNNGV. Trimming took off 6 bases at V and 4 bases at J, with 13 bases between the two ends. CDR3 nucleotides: TGTGCCAGCAGGTTCGAAGGAATCGGAAACACCATATATTTT. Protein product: CASRFEGIGNTIYF.

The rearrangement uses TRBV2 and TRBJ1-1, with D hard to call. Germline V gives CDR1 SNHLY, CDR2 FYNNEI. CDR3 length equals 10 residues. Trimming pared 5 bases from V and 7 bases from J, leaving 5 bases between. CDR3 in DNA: TGTGCCAGCAGTTCGCTTGAAGCTTTCTTT. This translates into CASSSLEAFF.

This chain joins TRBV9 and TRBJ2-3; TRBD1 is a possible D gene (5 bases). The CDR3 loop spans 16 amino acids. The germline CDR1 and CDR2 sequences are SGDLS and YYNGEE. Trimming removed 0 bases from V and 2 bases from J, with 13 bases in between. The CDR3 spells CASSVDRTSFTDTQYF. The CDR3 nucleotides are TGTGCCAGCAGCGTAGATCGGACAAGCTTCACAGATACGCAGTATTTT.

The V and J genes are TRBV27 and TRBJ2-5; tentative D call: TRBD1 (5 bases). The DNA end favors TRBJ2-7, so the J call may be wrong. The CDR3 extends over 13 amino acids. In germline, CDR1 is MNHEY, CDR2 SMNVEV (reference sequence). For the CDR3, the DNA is TGTGCCAGCAGTTGGGCCAGGGCCAACGAGCAGTACTTC. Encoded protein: CASSWARANEQYF.

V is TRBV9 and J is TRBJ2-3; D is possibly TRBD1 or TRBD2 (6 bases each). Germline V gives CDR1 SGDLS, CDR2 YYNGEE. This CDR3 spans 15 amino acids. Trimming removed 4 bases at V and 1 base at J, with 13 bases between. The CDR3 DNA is TGTGCCAGCAGCCCGTTCGGGGGCGGCACAGATACGCAGTATTTT. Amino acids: CASSPFGGGTDTQYF.

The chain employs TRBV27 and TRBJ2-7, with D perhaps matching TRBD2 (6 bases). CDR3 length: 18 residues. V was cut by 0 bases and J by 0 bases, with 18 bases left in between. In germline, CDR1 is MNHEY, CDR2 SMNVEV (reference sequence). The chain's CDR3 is CASSLSAGFRGSSYEQYF. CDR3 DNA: TGTGCCAGCAGTTTATCTGCGGGGTTTCGGGGCAGCTCCTACGAGCAGTACTTC.

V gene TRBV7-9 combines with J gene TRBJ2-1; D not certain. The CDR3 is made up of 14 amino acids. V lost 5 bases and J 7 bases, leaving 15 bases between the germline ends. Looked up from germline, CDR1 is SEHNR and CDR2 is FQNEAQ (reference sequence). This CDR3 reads CASSASWALNEQFF. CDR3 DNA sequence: TGTGCCAGCAGCGCAAGCTGGGCGTTGAATGAGCAGTTCTTC.

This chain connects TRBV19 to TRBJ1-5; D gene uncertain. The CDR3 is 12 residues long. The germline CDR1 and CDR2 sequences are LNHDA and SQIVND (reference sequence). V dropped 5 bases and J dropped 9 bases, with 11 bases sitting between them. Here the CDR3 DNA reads TGTGCCAGTAGTTGGGGTAATTGGCCCCAGCATTTT. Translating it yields CASSWGNWPQHF.

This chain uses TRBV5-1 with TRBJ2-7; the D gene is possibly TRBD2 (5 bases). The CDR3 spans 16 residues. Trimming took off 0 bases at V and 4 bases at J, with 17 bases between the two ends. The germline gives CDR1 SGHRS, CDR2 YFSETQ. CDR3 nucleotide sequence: TGCGCCAGCAGCTTGGCCGTCGGGGAGAAGGGTTACGAGCAGTACTTC. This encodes CASSLAVGEKGYEQYF.

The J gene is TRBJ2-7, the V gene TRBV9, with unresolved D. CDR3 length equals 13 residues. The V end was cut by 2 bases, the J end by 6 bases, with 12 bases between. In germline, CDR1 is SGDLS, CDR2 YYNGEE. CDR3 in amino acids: CASSVNSAAEQYF. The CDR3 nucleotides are TGTGCCAGCAGCGTCAATAGTGCAGCCGAGCAGTACTTC.

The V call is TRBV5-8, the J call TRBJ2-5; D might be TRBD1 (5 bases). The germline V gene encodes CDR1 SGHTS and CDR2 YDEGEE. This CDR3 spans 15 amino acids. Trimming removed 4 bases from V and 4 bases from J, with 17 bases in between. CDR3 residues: CASSPDSPMGETQYF. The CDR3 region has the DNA TGTGCCAGCAGCCCCGACAGCCCCATGGGAGAGACCCAGTACTTC.

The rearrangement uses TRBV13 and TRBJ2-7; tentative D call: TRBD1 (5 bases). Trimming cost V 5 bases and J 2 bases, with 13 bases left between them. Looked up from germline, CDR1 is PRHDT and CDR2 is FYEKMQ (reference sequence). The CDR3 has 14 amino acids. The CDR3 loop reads CASSPSTGPYEQYF. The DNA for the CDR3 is TGTGCCAGCAGCCCTTCTACAGGACCCTACGAGCAGTACTTC. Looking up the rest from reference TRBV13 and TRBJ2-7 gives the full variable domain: AAGVIQSPRHLIKEKRETATLKCYPIPRHDTVYWYQQGPGQDPQFLISFYEKMQSDKGSIPDRFSAQQFSDYHSELNMSSLELGDSALYFCASSPSTGPYEQYFGPGTRLTVT.

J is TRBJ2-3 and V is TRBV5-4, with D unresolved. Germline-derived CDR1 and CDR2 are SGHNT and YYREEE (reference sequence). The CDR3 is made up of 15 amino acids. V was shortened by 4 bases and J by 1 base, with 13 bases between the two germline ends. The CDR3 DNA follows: TGTGCCAGCAGCCACCTTGGAGAGGGCACAGATACGCAGTATTTT. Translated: CASSHLGEGTDTQYF.

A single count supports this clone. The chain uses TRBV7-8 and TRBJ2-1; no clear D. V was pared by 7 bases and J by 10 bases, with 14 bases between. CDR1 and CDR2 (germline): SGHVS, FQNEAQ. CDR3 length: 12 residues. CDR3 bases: TGTGCCAGCAACGACCCCCGGAAAGAGCAGTTCTTC. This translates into CASNDPRKEQFF.

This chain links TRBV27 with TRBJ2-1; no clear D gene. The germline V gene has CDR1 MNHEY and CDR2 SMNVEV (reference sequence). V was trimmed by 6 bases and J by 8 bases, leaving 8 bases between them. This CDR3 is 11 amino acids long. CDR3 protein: CASSHEYEQFF. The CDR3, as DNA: TGTGCCAGCAGCCATGAGTATGAGCAGTTCTTC.

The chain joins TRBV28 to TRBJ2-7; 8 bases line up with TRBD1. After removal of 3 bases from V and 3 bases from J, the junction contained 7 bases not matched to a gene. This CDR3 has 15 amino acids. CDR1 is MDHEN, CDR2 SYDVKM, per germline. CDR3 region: CASSFGQGNYYEQYF. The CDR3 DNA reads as TGTGCCAGCAGTTTCGGACAGGGTAATTACTACGAGCAGTACTTC. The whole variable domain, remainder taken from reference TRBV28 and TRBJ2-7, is DVKVTQSSRYLVKRTGEKVFLECVQDMDHENMFWYRQDPGLGLRLIYFSYDVKMKEKGDIPEGYSVSREKKERFSLILESASTNQTSMYLCASSFGQGNYYEQYFGPGTRLTVT.

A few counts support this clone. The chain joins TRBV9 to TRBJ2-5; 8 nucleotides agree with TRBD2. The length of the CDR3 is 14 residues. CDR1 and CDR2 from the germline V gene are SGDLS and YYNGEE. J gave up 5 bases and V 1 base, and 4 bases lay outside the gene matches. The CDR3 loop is CASSVSTSDETQYF. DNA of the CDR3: TGTGCCAGCAGCGTATCGACTAGCGATGAGACCCAGTACTTC. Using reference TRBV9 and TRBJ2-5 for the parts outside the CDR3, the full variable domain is DSGVTQTPKHLITATGQRVTLRCSPRSGDLSVYWYQQSLDQGLQFLIQYYNGEERAKGNILERFSAQQFPDLHSELNLSSLELGDSALYFCASSVSTSDETQYFGPGTRLLVL.

CDR3 loop: CASSDSRSTNQPQHF. The CDR3 nucleotides read TGTGCCAGCAGCGATTCAAGGAGTACCAATCAGCCCCAGCATTTT. V usage is TRBV9 and J usage is TRBJ1-5; D is undetermined. Trimming shortened V by 3 bases and J by 3 bases, and 13 bases separated the two germline ends. The CDR3 loop spans 15 amino acids. Per the germline V gene, CDR1 is SGDLS and CDR2 is YYNGEE.

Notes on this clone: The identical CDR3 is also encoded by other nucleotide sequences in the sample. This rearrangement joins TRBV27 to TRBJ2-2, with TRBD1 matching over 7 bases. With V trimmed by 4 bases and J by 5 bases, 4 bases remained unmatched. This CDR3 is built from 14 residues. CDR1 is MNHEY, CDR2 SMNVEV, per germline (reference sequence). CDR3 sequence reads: CASSWTGGTGELFF. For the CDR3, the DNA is TGTGCCAGCAGTTGGACAGGCGGAACCGGGGAGCTGTTTTTT.